These 10 T cell receptor beta chains were sequenced from one sample in a study of blood T cells in healthy people across ages. Then a second PCR, running roughly 6 to 12 cycles, was carried out with a sample-barcoded 5' primer and a J-beta primer mix. In TCRdb, the 5' RACE reads were re-called with MiXCR into one record per CDR3 protein. The data hold about 780,000 distinct CDR3 sequences, with about 47% observed a single time. What was sequenced was blood. Every receptor here comes from an older man in good health.

This clonotype has only a few counts. The CDR3: CSVKDRAHYNEQFF. As DNA, the CDR3 is TGCAGCGTCAAAGACAGGGCTCACTACAATGAGCAGTTCTTC. This sequence joins TRBV29-1 and TRBJ2-1; TRBD1 aligns across 7 bases. This CDR3 contains 14 residues. J was trimmed by 3 bases and V by 6 bases; bases with no gene match: 8. Germline values: CDR1 SQVTM, CDR2 ANQGSEA.

With respect to this clonotype: A much larger clone sits a single nucleotide away, making a read error possible. The V and J genes are TRBV3-1 and TRBJ1-2, with D possibly matching TRBD1 (5 bases). CDR3 length: 12 amino acids. Trimming took 8 bases from V and 3 from J, leaving 10 bases between them. From germline, CDR1 is LGHDT and CDR2 YNNKEL (reference sequence). CDR3 protein: CASGRGDYGYTF. CDR3 bases: TGTGCCAGCGGCCGGGGGGACTATGGCTACACCTTC.

This clonotype was detected once. The CDR3 nucleotides are TGTGCCAGCAGCAAAGCGCCTAGCGGGAGAGGAGGCGAGCAGTACTTC. This sequence encodes CASSKAPSGRGGEQYF. V is TRBV21-1 and J is TRBJ2-7; the table's D call TRBD2 went unverified against the DNA. TRBV21-1 is designated a pseudogene. CDR3 length: 16 amino acids.

DNA for the CDR3: TGTGCCAGCAGTCCTACCCCGGACAGGGACGGCTGTGGCTACACCTTC. Translating it yields CASSPTPDRDGCGYTF. The chain links TRBV12-3 or TRBV12-4 to TRBJ1-2; 8 bases align to TRBD1. The J segment lost 7 bases and the V segment lost 5 bases, leaving 15 bases of the junction unmatched. The CDR3 runs to 16 residues.

The chain couples TRBV6-5 to TRBJ2-7, with a possible D match to TRBD2 (6 bases). V lost 0 bases, J lost 4 bases, and 10 bases lay in between. The CDR3 has 14 amino acids. Germline V lookup: CDR1 MNHEY, CDR2 SVGAGI. CDR3 bases: TGTGCCAGCAGTTACTCGCGGGGCAGATACGAGCAGTACTTC. Translated, it gives CASSYSRGRYEQYF.

This clonotype was counted at least ten times. In DNA form, the CDR3 reads TGTGCCTGGAGTGTACTAGCGGGAGAGGAGACCCAGTACTTC. Its protein product is CAWSVLAGEETQYF. The gene calls are TRBV30 and TRBJ2-5, with 11 bases matching TRBD2. This CDR3 is 14 amino acids long. Trimming cost V 0 bases and J 5 bases; bases outside gene matches: 2. Germline CDR1 is GTSNPN and CDR2 is SVGIG (reference sequence). Full variable domain (outside the CDR3, taken from reference TRBV30 and TRBJ2-5): SQTIHQWPATLVQPVGSPLSLECTVEGTSNPNLYWYRQAAGRGLQLLFYSVGIGQISSEVPQNLSASRPQDRQFILSSKKLLLSDSGFYLCAWSVLAGEETQYFGPGTRLLVL.

This clonotype was detected many times. In DNA, the CDR3 is TGTGCCAGCAGTTTAAGCCCCACTAGCGGGAGAAGCTCCTACAATGAGCAGTTCTTC. Encoded protein: CASSLSPTSGRSSYNEQFF. The rearrangement uses TRBV6-5 and TRBJ2-1, with 11 bases matching TRBD2. Losses at the gene ends were 4 bases for V and 0 bases for J; bases not matched to a gene: 11. Per the germline V gene, CDR1 is MNHEY and CDR2 is SVGAGI. This CDR3 has 19 residues.

This clonotype was seen at least ten times. The chain is built from TRBV27 and TRBJ2-1; the match to TRBD2 covers 10 bases. Trimming cost V 1 base and J 7 bases; bases outside gene matches: 4. The CDR3 sequence is 15 residues long. Germline loops: CDR1 MNHEY, CDR2 SMNVEV (reference sequence). CDR3: CASSLYTSGKNEQFF. CDR3 sequence (DNA): TGTGCCAGCAGTTTATATACTAGCGGGAAAAATGAGCAGTTCTTC.

The table lists this clonotype with a few counts. The chain carries TRBV20-1 and TRBJ2-7, with TRBD1 matching over 7 bases. The CDR3 length is 13 residues. Unmatched junction bases numbered 11, after V lost 7 bases and J lost 5 bases. Germline CDR1 DFQATT, CDR2 SNEGSKA (reference sequence). The DNA for the CDR3 is TGCAGTGTCATTCAAGGGGGCTACGACGAGCAGTACTTC. This translates into CSVIQGGYDEQYF.

The rearrangement links TRBV20-1 to TRBJ2-1; TRBD1 is a possible D gene (7 bases). The closer fit of TRBJ2-7 to the DNA end suggests the J call may be wrong. Germline lookup yields CDR1 DFQATT and CDR2 SNEGSKA (reference sequence). The CDR3 spans 13 residues. The CDR3 DNA reads as TGCAGTGCCGCGGAGGGGGCTCGCAATGAGCAGTACTTC. This translates into CSAAEGARNEQYF.